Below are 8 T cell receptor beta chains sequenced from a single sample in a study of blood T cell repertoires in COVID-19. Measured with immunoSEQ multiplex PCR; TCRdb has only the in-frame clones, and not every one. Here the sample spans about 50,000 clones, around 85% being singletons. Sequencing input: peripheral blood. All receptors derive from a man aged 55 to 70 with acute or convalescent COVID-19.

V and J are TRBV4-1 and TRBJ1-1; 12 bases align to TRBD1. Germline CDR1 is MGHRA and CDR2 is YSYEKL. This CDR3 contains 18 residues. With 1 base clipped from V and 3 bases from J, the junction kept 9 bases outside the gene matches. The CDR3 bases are TGCGCCAGCAGCCAAGGACTGGGGACAGGGGGCGGTGACACTGAAGCTTTCTTT. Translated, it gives CASSQGLGTGGGDTEAFF.

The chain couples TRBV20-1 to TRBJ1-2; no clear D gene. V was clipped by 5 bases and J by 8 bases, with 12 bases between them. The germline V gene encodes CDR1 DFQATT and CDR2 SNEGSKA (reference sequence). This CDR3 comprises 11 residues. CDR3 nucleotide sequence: TGCAGTGCTCCGGATTGGAGGGGCTACACCTTC. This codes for CSAPDWRGYTF.

The CDR3 sequence: CASSPFTGELFF. In DNA form, the CDR3 reads TGTGCCAGCAGCCCGTTCACCGGGGAGCTGTTTTTT. This chain links TRBV28 with TRBJ2-2; D remains ambiguous. Germline V gene lookup returns CDR1 MDHEN and CDR2 SYDVKM. V was cut by 6 bases and J by 4 bases, with 6 bases left in between. The CDR3 spans 12 residues.

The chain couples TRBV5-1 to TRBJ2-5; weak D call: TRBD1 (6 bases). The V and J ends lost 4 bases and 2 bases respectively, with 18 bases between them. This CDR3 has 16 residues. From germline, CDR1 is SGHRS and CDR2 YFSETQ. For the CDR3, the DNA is TGCGCCAGCAGCCAACTCACAGGGTCCGATCAAGAGACCCAGTACTTC. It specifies CASSQLTGSDQETQYF.

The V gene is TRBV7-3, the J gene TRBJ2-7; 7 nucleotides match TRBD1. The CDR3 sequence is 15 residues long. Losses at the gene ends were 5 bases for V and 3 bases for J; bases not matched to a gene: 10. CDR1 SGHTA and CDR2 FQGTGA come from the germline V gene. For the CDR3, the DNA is TGTGCCAGCAGCCTCCGGACAGGCCTTAGCTACGAGCAGTACTTC. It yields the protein CASSLRTGLSYEQYF.

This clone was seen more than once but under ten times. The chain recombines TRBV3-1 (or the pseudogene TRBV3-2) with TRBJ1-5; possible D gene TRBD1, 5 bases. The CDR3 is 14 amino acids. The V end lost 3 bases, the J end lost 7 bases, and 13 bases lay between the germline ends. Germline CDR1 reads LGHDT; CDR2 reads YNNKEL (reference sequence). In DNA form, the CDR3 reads TGTGCCAGCAGCCACCTCGGACAAGGCCAGCCCCAGCATTTT. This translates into CASSHLGQGQPQHF.

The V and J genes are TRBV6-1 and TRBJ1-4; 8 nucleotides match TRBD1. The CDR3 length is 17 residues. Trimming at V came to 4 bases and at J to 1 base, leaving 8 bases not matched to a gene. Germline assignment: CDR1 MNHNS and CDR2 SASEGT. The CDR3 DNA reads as TGTGCCAGCAGTGTCGTGGGCAGGGGGCTAACTAATGAAAAACTGTTTTTT. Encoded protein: CASSVVGRGLTNEKLFF.

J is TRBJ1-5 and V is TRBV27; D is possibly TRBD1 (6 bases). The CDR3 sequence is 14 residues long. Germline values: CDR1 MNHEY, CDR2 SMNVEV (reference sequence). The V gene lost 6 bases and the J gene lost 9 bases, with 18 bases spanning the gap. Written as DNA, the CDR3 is TGTGCCAGCAGCGACGGGACACCTAAGGGGCCCCAGCATTTT. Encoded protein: CASSDGTPKGPQHF.